This T cell receptor beta chain was obtained from a study of cytomegalovirus exposure and HLA in healthy donors. Findings of the study overall: Later work found most CMV-associated TCR beta chains apparently HLA-restricted. Most TCRs appeared rarely, but some public TCRs recurred in many donors. The authors listed over 150 TCR beta chains as cytomegalovirus-associated.

Donors counted as nominally healthy when sampled, yet unrecorded immune exposures were likely. In regard to this clone: Its antigen is currently unknown.

Germline assignment: CDR1 MNHEY and CDR2 SVGAGI. The CDR3 is 15 amino acids. J gave up 3 bases and V 5 bases, and 8 bases lay outside the gene matches. Use of 60 Vbeta and 13 Jbeta primers characterized the PCR. This table comes from immunoSEQ multiplex PCR, and its TCRdb copy is limited to in-frame clones, with some not included. Recorded for this sample: 60,000 to 65,000 clones. The specimen was PBMCs. This clonotype was sampled from a man aged 25-45 years in good health and CMV-seropositive. The rearrangement uses TRBV6-5 and TRBJ2-7, with 9 bases lining up with TRBD1. CDR3 sequence (DNA): TGTGCCAGCAGTCCTCTGGGACAGGGTGTCTACGAGCAGTACTTC. Amino acid sequence: CASSPLGQGVYEQYF.